The 8 T cell receptor beta chains below all came from one sample that was sequenced in a study of T cell clones after liver transplantation. TCRdb's copy holds only in-frame clones and misses some; the assay was immunoSEQ multiplex PCR. The data show roughly 97,000 clones, 82% seen once. The sample here was CD4+ T cells from blood, taken before liver transplant. Receptors were obtained from a human donor who received a liver transplant.

CDR3 amino acids: CASRRLAGNYEQYF. The CDR3 DNA follows: TGTGCCAGCAGACGACTAGCGGGGAACTACGAGCAGTACTTC. The V call is TRBV6-5, the J call TRBJ2-7; 11 bases align to TRBD2. V trimming: 6 bases; J trimming: 3 bases; junction bases outside the gene matches: 4. The CDR3 length is 14 residues. The germline gives CDR1 MNHEY, CDR2 SVGAGI.

This rearrangement joins TRBV4-1 to TRBJ1-2, with 7 bases identical to TRBD1. V shed 4 bases and J 5 bases; nucleotides not matched to a gene: 13. The CDR3 is 16 amino acids. The V gene's germline CDR1 is MGHRA and CDR2 YSYEKL. CDR3 in DNA: TGCGCCAGCAGCCTAGATTCGACAGGGTCAGGTTATGGCTACACCTTC. It is translated as CASSLDSTGSGYGYTF.

The V call is TRBV19, the J call TRBJ1-5, with 10 bases that match TRBD1. Germline-derived CDR1 and CDR2 are LNHDA and SQIVND (reference sequence). The CDR3 sequence is 15 residues long. With 4 bases clipped from V and 5 bases from J, the junction kept 5 bases outside the gene matches. CDR3 loop: CASSNRQGADQPQHF. The DNA of the CDR3 is TGTGCCAGTAGTAATCGACAGGGGGCCGATCAGCCCCAGCATTTT.

V is TRBV5-1 and J is TRBJ2-3, with D maybe TRBD1 (5 bases). The germline V gene encodes CDR1 SGHRS and CDR2 YFSETQ. The CDR3 extends over 13 amino acids. V was shortened by 5 bases and J by 6 bases, with 13 bases between the two germline ends. This CDR3 is CASSQGYGDTQYF. CDR3 bases: TGCGCCAGCAGTCAGGGATACGGGGATACGCAGTATTTT.

The genes are TRBV19 and TRBJ2-3, with 8 bases fitting TRBD2. V was pared by 10 bases and J by 2 bases, with 11 bases of the junction left unmatched. The germline CDR1 and CDR2 sequences are LNHDA and SQIVND (reference sequence). CDR3 length equals 15 residues. The CDR3 reads CATASGGRNTDTQYF. The CDR3 DNA reads TGTGCCACCGCAAGTGGCGGGAGGAACACAGATACGCAGTATTTT.

Turning to this clone: One end of the junction does not line up with germline, which may come from a read error. The V call is TRBV19, the J call TRBJ1-2; possible D gene TRBD1, 6 bases. CDR1 and CDR2 (germline): LNHDA, SQIVND (reference sequence). The CDR3 loop spans 12 amino acids. The CDR3 DNA sequence: TGTGCCAGTAGTCCTGGGGGCAGGGGACTCCTCTTC. This sequence encodes CASSPGGRGLLF.

The V and J genes are TRBV7-8 and TRBJ2-5; D call uncertain. From germline, CDR1 is SGHVS and CDR2 FQNEAQ. Deletions cut 2 bases from V and 2 bases from J, with 9 bases between. This CDR3 spans 14 amino acids. CDR3 protein: CASSLLNRQETQYF. DNA for the CDR3: TGTGCCAGCAGCTTACTCAACAGACAAGAGACCCAGTACTTC.

The chain couples TRBV6-5 to TRBJ2-1; D assignment may be TRBD1 or TRBD2 (6 bases each). Germline CDR1 and CDR2: MNHEY and SVGAGI. V lost 4 bases and J lost 12, with 16 bases in between. CDR3 length: 13 residues. The DNA for the CDR3 is TGTGCCAGCAGTTCCGGGGTTTCGGGGGCGCAGTTCTTC. This sequence encodes CASSSGVSGAQFF.